This is a list of T cell receptor beta chains from one sample in a study of shared clonotypes between healthy human individuals. Only in-frame clones appear in the TCRdb table, and some are missing; sequencing was by immunoSEQ multiplex PCR. The table records over 2 million clones, roughly 90% of them present only once. Material for sequencing was naive CD4+ T cells from PBMCs. The receptors shown here come from a man aged 18 to 30 in good health. Some clones in this sample may be carry-over from other donors' samples. Both conserved end residues are part of each CDR3. D genes are given only for firm matches. Only some rows state a clone size, as once, few, many or a class for expanded clones.

clone size,CDR3 length,D gene,V gene,J gene,CDR3 DNA,CDR3 protein
few,12,.,TRBV6-6,TRBJ1-1,TGTGCCAGCAGTTACGCGGGGCCCAGAGCTTTCTTT,CASSYAGPRAFF
.,13,.,TRBV7-8,TRBJ1-3,TGTGCCAGCAGCTCTAGTGGCAGAAACACCATATATTTT,CASSSSGRNTIYF
.,17,.,TRBV11-3,TRBJ2-2,TGTGCCAGCAGCTTAGTATTCGAGCGTGGGGTTTCCGGGGAGCTGTTTTTT,CASSLVFERGVSGELFF
.,15,.,TRBV5-1,TRBJ2-1,TGCGCCAGCAGCTTATCGTCTAGCGTCTACAATGAGCAGTTCTTC,CASSLSSSVYNEQFF
.,15,.,TRBV19,TRBJ2-7,TGTGCCAGTAGCCTGGGGGCTAGTTCAACGTACGAGCAGTACTTC,CASSLGASSTYEQYF
.,17,TRBD1,TRBV9,TRBJ2-1,TGTGCCAGCACCGTCGGCCCTAACAGGGGGCATGGGGGTGAGCAGTTCTTC,CASTVGPNRGHGGEQFF
once,15,.,TRBV21-1,TRBJ2-5,TGTGCCAGGAGACCTGATAGTTTGGAGCAAGAGACCCAGTACTTC,CARRPDSLEQETQYF
.,19,TRBD2,TRBV2,TRBJ2-7,TGTGCCAGCAGTGAAGCTATCGGGACTAGCGGGAGTCAGGGCTACGAGCAGTACTTC,CASSEAIGTSGSQGYEQYF
.,17,.,TRBV5-1,TRBJ1-1,TGCGCCAGCAGCTTGAACCCGCCCGTGGGCATGAACACTGAAGCTTTCTTT,CASSLNPPVGMNTEAFF
few,14,.,TRBV4-1,TRBJ1-5,TGCGCCAGCAGCCAAGTAGTCCTGGCACAGCCCCAGCATTTT,CASSQVVLAQPQHF
once,13,.,TRBV7-9,TRBJ1-2,TGTGCCAGCAGCCCGGGAGGAACCGCGAGCTACACCTTC,CASSPGGTASYTF
.,17,TRBD1,TRBV18,TRBJ1-1,TGTGCCAGCTCACTTTCCTTATTGGGGACAGAGAACACTGAAGCTTTCTTT,CASSLSLLGTENTEAFF
.,14,.,TRBV28,TRBJ1-5,TGTGCCAGCAGTCGCTGGGACATGGGTCAGCCCCAGCATTTT,CASSRWDMGQPQHF
.,17,.,TRBV28,TRBJ2-1,TGTGCCAGCAGTTCGGGCTACGAAATTCACTCCTACAATGAGCAGTTCTTC,CASSSGYEIHSYNEQFF
.,14,TRBD1,TRBV18,TRBJ2-7,TGTGCCAGCTCACCACGGGACAGGGGCGGCGAGCAGTACTTC,CASSPRDRGGEQYF
.,16,TRBD2,TRBV7-6,TRBJ2-1,TGTGCCAGCAGCCAACGGACTAGCGGCTCCTACAATGAGCAGTTCTTC,CASSQRTSGSYNEQFF
.,18,.,TRBV2,TRBJ1-1,TGTGCCAGCACCGATAGGGGGGCATTTACACCCTTGAACACTGAAGCTTTCTTT,CASTDRGAFTPLNTEAFF
.,15,.,TRBV28,TRBJ2-3,TGTGCCAGCACCCCTGGGGGGCAAGGCACAGATACGCAGTATTTT,CASTPGGQGTDTQYF
.,14,TRBD1,TRBV19,TRBJ1-1,TGTGCCAGTAGCCGACAGGGGGATGTCACTGAAGCTTTCTTT,CASSRQGDVTEAFF
.,17,.,TRBV4-2,TRBJ1-6,TGTGCCAGCAGCCAAGTAGATTTCTACCCCCAAAATTCACCCCTCCACTTT,CASSQVDFYPQNSPLHF
once,15,TRBD1,TRBV6-5,TRBJ2-1,TGTGCCAGCAGTTACTGGGACAGGGGTGCCAATGAGCAGTTCTTC,CASSYWDRGANEQFF
once,13,.,TRBV7-3,TRBJ2-1,TGTGCCAGCGGGGCAGGGAACTACAATGAGCAGTTCTTC,CASGAGNYNEQFF
.,13,.,TRBV5-1,TRBJ2-7,TGCGCCAGCAGACGGGACCTCTCCTACGAGCAGTACTTC,CASRRDLSYEQYF
.,15,.,TRBV19,TRBJ2-5,TGTGCCAGTAGTATTTTCCCGGACATTAAAGAGACCCAGTACTTC,CASSIFPDIKETQYF
.,14,.,TRBV6-5,TRBJ1-2,TGTGCCAGCAGTCAGGGAGCAGCTAACTATGGCTACACCTTC,CASSQGAANYGYTF
.,14,TRBD1,TRBV5-1,TRBJ2-7,TGCGCCAGCAGCCAGACAGGGATAGGCTACGAGCAGTACTTC,CASSQTGIGYEQYF
.,15,TRBD2,TRBV7-9,TRBJ2-1,TGTGCCAGCAGCTTCCGACTAGCGGGAGAGGGAGAGCAGTTCTTC,CASSFRLAGEGEQFF
.,16,.,TRBV21-1,TRBJ1-1,TGTGCCAGCCCACCCCGGAATCCGGAATTGAACACTGAAGCTTTCTTT,CASPPRNPELNTEAFF
.,16,TRBD1,TRBV23-1,TRBJ2-7,TGCGCCAGCGGTACGGCGACAGGGGGCGTAGACTACGAGCAGTACTTC,CASGTATGGVDYEQYF
once,12,.,TRBV2,TRBJ2-2,TGTGCCACCGCTTACGACACCGGGGAGCTGTTTTTT,CATAYDTGELFF
once,13,.,TRBV7-2,TRBJ1-4,TGTGCCAGCAGCTTGAGATCTCTAGAAAAACTGTTTTTT,CASSLRSLEKLFF
.,13,.,TRBV6-6,TRBJ1-5,TGTGCCAGCAGCCTCCGTCAGGGCCAGCCCCAGCATTTT,CASSLRQGQPQHF
.,16,TRBD2,TRBV5-1,TRBJ2-1,TGCGCCAGCAGCTTAACGAGCGGGAGTACCTACAATGAGCAGTTCTTC,CASSLTSGSTYNEQFF
.,13,.,TRBV28,TRBJ2-7,TGTGCCAGCAGTACTACAGGGACATCAGAGCAGTACTTC,CASSTTGTSEQYF
.,15,.,TRBV5-1,TRBJ1-2,TGCACCAGCAGCTTGGGTGGAGGGGACAACTATGGCTACACCTTC,CTSSLGGGDNYGYTF
.,12,.,TRBV28,TRBJ2-5,TGTGCCAGCAGTTCGTCGGGAGAGACCCAGTACTTC,CASSSSGETQYF
.,13,.,TRBV19,TRBJ1-1,TGTGCCAGTAAGCGGGCCCAGAACACTGAAGCTTTCTTT,CASKRAQNTEAFF
.,17,.,TRBV4-3,TRBJ2-7,TGCGCCAGCAGCCAAGAAGGTGGGCCCTCGAGCTCCTACGAGCAGTACTTC,CASSQEGGPSSSYEQYF
.,13,.,TRBV4-1,TRBJ1-1,TGCGCCAGCAGCCGGCAGATGAACACTGAAGCTTTCTTT,CASSRQMNTEAFF
.,18,.,TRBV5-3,TRBJ1-1,TGTGCCAGAAGCGGAGCCAACCTTGCAGGGACCCTAGACACTGAAGCTTTCTTT,CARSGANLAGTLDTEAFF
.,18,TRBD1,TRBV4-2,TRBJ2-7,TGTGCCAGCAGCCTTACGGGACAGGGAGCATTGGCACCCTACGAGCAGTACTTC,CASSLTGQGALAPYEQYF
.,16,.,TRBV11-2,TRBJ1-3,TGTGCCAGCAGCACCAGCCGCGGGAGCTCTGGAAACACCATATATTTT,CASSTSRGSSGNTIYF
once,16,.,TRBV30,TRBJ1-3,TGTGCCTGGAGTGCGGTGGGGGGGGCGTATGGAAACACCATATATTTT,CAWSAVGGAYGNTIYF
few,14,.,TRBV18,TRBJ1-4,TGTGCCAGCTCACCAGGAGCTGCTAATGAAAAACTGTTTTTT,CASSPGAANEKLFF
once,15,TRBD2,TRBV7-2,TRBJ2-7,TGTGCCAGCAGCTTAGAACTAGCGGGAGGCTACGAGCAGTACTTC,CASSLELAGGYEQYF
.,15,TRBD1,TRBV5-1,TRBJ1-4,TGCGCCAGCAGCGTAACAGGGGAGGCTAATGAAAAACTGTTTTTT,CASSVTGEANEKLFF
.,12,.,TRBV2,TRBJ2-5,TGTGCCAGCAGTGTAGAAGAGGAGACCCAGTACTTC,CASSVEEETQYF
.,14,.,TRBV2,TRBJ1-5,TGTGCCAGCAGCGGGACCGGCGGGTACCAGCCCCAGCATTTT,CASSGTGGYQPQHF